Listed below are T cell receptor beta chains from one sample, sequenced in a study of shared clonotypes between healthy human individuals. Only in-frame clones appear in the TCRdb table, and some are missing; sequencing was by immunoSEQ multiplex PCR. The repertoire consists of roughly 1,100,000 clones, with around four fifths occurring once and the leading ten covering roughly 1.4%. The sequenced material came from memory CD4+ T cells sorted from blood. These TCRs come from a man between 18 and 29 years old in good health. CDR3s leave out the opening cysteine and the closing phenylalanine or tryptophan. D genes are given only for firm matches. Clone size is stated in some rows and not others, as once, few, many or a class when expanded.

clone size: few
J gene: TRBJ2-5
D gene: TRBD2
V gene: TRBV2
CDR3 protein: ASMGGISETQY

clone size: NA
J gene: TRBJ2-4
D gene: NA
V gene: TRBV6-1
CDR3 protein: ASTSQRLAKNIQY

clone size: NA
J gene: TRBJ2-2
D gene: NA
V gene: TRBV6-6
CDR3 protein: ATAVRWTGELF

clone size: NA
J gene: TRBJ1-1
D gene: NA
V gene: TRBV18
CDR3 protein: ASSLSGEPNTEAF

clone size: NA
J gene: TRBJ2-3
D gene: TRBD1
V gene: TRBV6-6
CDR3 protein: ATSGQGGTDTQY

clone size: NA
J gene: TRBJ2-5
D gene: NA
V gene: TRBV5-5
CDR3 protein: ASSFSGTRETQY

clone size: NA
J gene: TRBJ2-2
D gene: NA
V gene: TRBV27
CDR3 protein: ASRIQGAGELF

clone size: NA
J gene: TRBJ2-7
D gene: NA
V gene: TRBV7-3
CDR3 protein: ASSPGTAGEQY

clone size: once
J gene: TRBJ2-1
D gene: NA
V gene: TRBV5-6
CDR3 protein: ASDSSVLYNEQF

clone size: NA
J gene: TRBJ1-5
D gene: NA
V gene: TRBV5-5
CDR3 protein: ASSFVGNSNQPQH

clone size: once
J gene: TRBJ2-1
D gene: NA
V gene: TRBV30
CDR3 protein: AWSRGTRGNEQF

clone size: NA
J gene: TRBJ1-1
D gene: NA
V gene: TRBV6-6
CDR3 protein: ASRVTENTEAF

clone size: few
J gene: TRBJ1-1
D gene: NA
V gene: TRBV5-6
CDR3 protein: ASSGRINPEAF

clone size: once
J gene: TRBJ1-1
D gene: NA
V gene: TRBV6-6
CDR3 protein: ASSPTVNTEAF

clone size: NA
J gene: TRBJ2-7
D gene: NA
V gene: TRBV14
CDR3 protein: ASSQVGTSRYEQY

clone size: NA
J gene: TRBJ2-1
D gene: NA
V gene: TRBV11-3
CDR3 protein: ASSLEGSYHNEQF

clone size: NA
J gene: TRBJ2-1
D gene: TRBD2
V gene: TRBV2
CDR3 protein: ASSGGPYNEQF

clone size: NA
J gene: TRBJ1-2
D gene: NA
V gene: TRBV10-3
CDR3 protein: AIRASGAGNYGYT

clone size: NA
J gene: TRBJ2-1
D gene: TRBD1
V gene: TRBV2
CDR3 protein: ASRTDRSSYNEQF

clone size: few
J gene: TRBJ1-5
D gene: NA
V gene: TRBV30
CDR3 protein: AWSASDDQPQH

clone size: NA
J gene: TRBJ1-4
D gene: TRBD1
V gene: TRBV6-1
CDR3 protein: ASSEAGTGGEKLF

clone size: NA
J gene: TRBJ2-3
D gene: NA
V gene: TRBV30
CDR3 protein: AWSPTTDTQY

clone size: NA
J gene: TRBJ1-2
D gene: NA
V gene: TRBV23-1
CDR3 protein: ASSLYGGRGGYT

clone size: NA
J gene: TRBJ1-1
D gene: NA
V gene: TRBV4-2
CDR3 protein: ASSLQRGTEAF

clone size: NA
J gene: TRBJ1-4
D gene: NA
V gene: TRBV30
CDR3 protein: AWSRTAYGNEKLF

clone size: NA
J gene: TRBJ2-6
D gene: NA
V gene: TRBV4-1
CDR3 protein: ASSPDPGANVLT

clone size: NA
J gene: TRBJ2-7
D gene: TRBD1
V gene: TRBV19
CDR3 protein: AERQGHEQY

clone size: many
J gene: TRBJ2-7
D gene: TRBD1
V gene: TRBV5-5
CDR3 protein: ASSADRVPLRSSYEQY

clone size: once
J gene: TRBJ1-4
D gene: NA
V gene: TRBV5-1
CDR3 protein: ASSLAGPSDEKLF

clone size: once
J gene: TRBJ1-3
D gene: NA
V gene: TRBV5-4
CDR3 protein: ASSKDRYSGNTIY

clone size: many
J gene: TRBJ1-6
D gene: NA
V gene: TRBV27
CDR3 protein: ASSLSYNSPLH

clone size: NA
J gene: TRBJ1-2
D gene: NA
V gene: TRBV5-5
CDR3 protein: ASSPGLGPYGYT

clone size: NA
J gene: TRBJ2-4
D gene: NA
V gene: TRBV25-1
CDR3 protein: ASSELSRGEGNIQY

clone size: NA
J gene: TRBJ2-2
D gene: TRBD2
V gene: TRBV7-9
CDR3 protein: ASSPPGGASGELF

clone size: NA
J gene: TRBJ2-7
D gene: NA
V gene: TRBV9
CDR3 protein: ASSSGLTYEQY